This T cell receptor beta chain is drawn from a study of cytomegalovirus exposure and HLA in healthy donors. About the research overall: A prior study identified roughly 110 million unique TCR beta sequences from 200 million or so T cells.

PCR involved 60 Vbeta and 13 Jbeta primers. TCRdb keeps only in-frame clones here, not all; method: immunoSEQ multiplex PCR. The table includes about 160,000 clones, approximately 80% detected once. Details on this clone: What it binds is not known.

Study outcomes and limitations: Most subjects' HLA-A and HLA-B alleles were reportedly predicted from TCR beta sequences.

This CDR3 comprises 14 residues. V was clipped by 1 base and J by 6 bases; unmatched bases: 4. Germline V CDR1 and CDR2: PRHDT, FYEKMQ (reference sequence). Everyone who donated was a healthy bone marrow donor. This rearrangement joins TRBV13 to TRBJ2-7; 9 bases align to TRBD1. This receptor was identified in a man aged 30-40 years in good health and CMV-seropositive. Sequencing was carried out using PBMCs. CDR3 protein: CASSLETGGLEQYF. The CDR3 coding sequence is TGTGCCAGCAGCTTAGAAACAGGGGGCCTCGAGCAGTACTTC.